The present T cell receptor beta chain was sequenced within a study of cytomegalovirus exposure and HLA in healthy donors. At the time of sampling, donors were nominally healthy, though unrecorded immune exposures were likely. V shed 5 bases and J shed 6 bases, with 15 bases lying between them. This CDR3 has 14 amino acids. Looked up from germline, CDR1 is LNHDA and CDR2 is SQIVND (reference sequence). In the PCR, 60 Vbeta and 13 Jbeta primers were used. The protocol was immunoSEQ multiplex PCR, while the TCRdb copy is restricted to in-frame clones and leaves out a portion. The table has more than 110,000 clones, under 85% seen once; the top ten hold approximately 1%.

The chain combines TRBV19 with TRBJ2-3; tentatively, D is TRBD2 (6 bases). Input material: PBMCs. The receptor was derived from a man between 18 and 29 years old in good health and CMV-seronegative. The DNA of the CDR3 is TGTGCCAGTAGTGTGACTAGGTTATCGGATACGCAGTATTTT. Translation gives CASSVTRLSDTQYF.